Shown below are 13 T cell receptor beta chains from a single sample sequenced in a study of blood T cell repertoires in COVID-19. Only in-frame clones appear in the TCRdb table, and some are missing; sequencing was by immunoSEQ multiplex PCR. This sample has roughly 100,000 clones, with roughly 79% found just once. The sequenced sample was peripheral blood. The receptors originated from a man older than 75 with acute or convalescent COVID-19.

The rearrangement uses TRBV6-5 and TRBJ2-5; no clear D gene. Germline V gene data show CDR1 as MNHEY and CDR2 as SVGAGI. Trimming removed 2 bases from V and 4 bases from J, with 8 bases in between. CDR3 length: 13 amino acids. The CDR3 sequence: CASSYRVRETQYF. CDR3 sequence (DNA): TGTGCCAGCAGTTACAGAGTCCGAGAGACCCAGTACTTC.

The V gene is TRBV19, the J gene TRBJ1-4; D is ambiguous. CDR1 is LNHDA and CDR2 is SQIVND in the germline V gene (reference sequence). Trimming left V 1 base short and J 5 bases short, with 8 bases between. The CDR3 length is 14 residues. The DNA of the CDR3 is TGTGCCAGTAGTATAGGGCTCGGGAATGAAAAACTGTTTTTT. Translating it yields CASSIGLGNEKLFF.

The chain carries TRBV30 and TRBJ2-1; no reliable D call. The germline V gene encodes CDR1 GTSNPN and CDR2 SVGIG (reference sequence). The CDR3 has 13 residues. V dropped 3 bases and J dropped 9 bases, with 15 bases sitting between them. The CDR3 region is CAWSPAGRAEQFF. The DNA of the CDR3 is TGTGCCTGGAGCCCCGCTGGGCGCGCTGAGCAGTTCTTC.

The chain joins TRBV11-2 to TRBJ2-7, with 10 bases lining up with TRBD2. J gave up 4 bases and V 3 bases, and 9 bases lay outside the gene matches. From germline, CDR1 is SGHAT and CDR2 FQNNGV. The CDR3 spans 16 residues. The CDR3 DNA is TGTGCCAGCAGCTTCGCCACTAGCGGGATGGCGTACGAGCAGTACTTC. Its protein is CASSFATSGMAYEQYF.

The chain joins TRBV13 to TRBJ1-4; no firm D call. V lost 0 bases to trimming and J lost 4 bases, with 9 bases between them. From germline, CDR1 is PRHDT and CDR2 FYEKMQ (reference sequence). This CDR3 contains 15 residues. CDR3 protein: CASSLGGRNNEKLFF. CDR3 in DNA: TGTGCCAGCAGCTTAGGGGGCAGGAATAATGAAAAACTGTTTTTT.

This clone was counted between two and nine times. The genes are TRBV5-1 and TRBJ2-5; possible D gene TRBD1, 5 bases. The CDR3 has 14 amino acids. V lost 0 bases to trimming and J lost 2 bases, with 8 bases between them. In germline, CDR1 is SGHRS, CDR2 YFSETQ. Here the CDR3 reads CASSLGGSQETQYF. The DNA of the CDR3 is TGCGCCAGCAGCTTGGGGGGCTCTCAAGAGACCCAGTACTTC.

The table lists this clone with a count of one. V is TRBV7-2 and J is TRBJ1-2; 10 positions agree with TRBD1. The germline gives CDR1 SGHTA, CDR2 FQGNSA. CDR3 length: 15 amino acids. Trimming cost V 5 bases and J 3 bases; bases outside gene matches: 6. The CDR3 loop reads CASSRRTGGDYGYTF. The CDR3 bases are TGTGCCAGCAGCCGCCGGACAGGGGGGGACTATGGCTACACCTTC.

This chain connects TRBV6-5 to TRBJ2-7; 7 positions match TRBD1. The ends lost 6 bases at V and 3 bases at J; junction bases unmatched: 11. The CDR3 has 15 residues. Germline V gene data show CDR1 as MNHEY and CDR2 as SVGAGI. In DNA, the CDR3 is TGTGCCAGCAGCTCACCCCACGGGACAGACTACGAGCAGTACTTC. It codes for CASSSPHGTDYEQYF.

The chain combines TRBV7-3 with TRBJ2-6; D is ambiguous. Trimming stripped 2 bases from V and 3 bases from J, with 11 bases between. Germline loops: CDR1 SGHTA, CDR2 FQGTGA. This CDR3 contains 16 residues. The CDR3 sequence is CASSLGSGGGANVLTF. DNA of the CDR3: TGTGCCAGCAGCTTAGGTTCGGGTGGTGGGGCCAACGTCCTGACTTTC. The whole variable domain, filled in from reference TRBV7-3 and TRBJ2-6, reads GAGVSQTPSNKVTEKGKYVELRCDPISGHTALYWYRQSLGQGPEFLIYFQGTGAADDSGLPNDRFFAVRPEGSVSTLKIQRTERGDSAVYLCASSLGSGGGANVLTFGAGSRLTVL.

The gene calls are TRBV7-9 and TRBJ1-2; D gene unclear. Germline CDR1 and CDR2: SEHNR and FQNEAQ (reference sequence). CDR3 length: 13 amino acids. Trimming removed 0 bases at V and 9 bases at J, with 11 bases between. CDR3 DNA sequence: TGTGCCAGCAGCTTAGCCCAGTATGAAAGCTACACCTTC. Translating it yields CASSLAQYESYTF.

This chain connects TRBV5-1 to TRBJ2-1; 13 positions match TRBD2. This CDR3 region has 16 residues. Per the germline V gene, CDR1 is SGHRS and CDR2 is YFSETQ. The V gene end was trimmed by 4 bases and the J gene end by 5 bases; junction bases not matched to a gene: 6. The chain's CDR3 is CASSPPTSGGNNEQFF. For the CDR3, the DNA is TGCGCCAGCAGCCCCCCGACTAGCGGGGGGAACAATGAGCAGTTCTTC.

The chain uses TRBV18 and TRBJ2-2; a possible D gene is TRBD1 (6 bases). Germline V gene data show CDR1 as KGHSH and CDR2 as LQKENI. CDR3 length equals 17 residues. V was clipped by 6 bases and J by 6 bases, with 23 bases between them. The DNA for the CDR3 is TGTGCCAGCTCCCAGAGCAGGGGTCGAGGGGTCGCCGGGGAGCTGTTTTTT. Residues: CASSQSRGRGVAGELFF.

The chain joins TRBV7-2 to TRBJ1-3; D not certain. This CDR3 region has 14 residues. V lost 1 base and J 4 bases, leaving 8 bases between the germline ends. From germline, CDR1 is SGHTA and CDR2 FQGNSA. For the CDR3, the DNA is TGTGCCAGCAGCTTAGGTAGCAGAGGAAACACCATATATTTT. Translating gives CASSLGSRGNTIYF.